This entry is about one TCR beta chain. Its antigen is as yet unknown. The data are from a study of cytomegalovirus exposure and HLA in healthy donors. Study-level points and caveats: Rare TCR sequences predominated, though certain public TCRs were found in many donors. Some V segments (TRBV6-2 and TRBV6-3 among them) were excluded as indistinguishable. Cytomegalovirus-associated TCR beta chains were listed, numbering under 200.

Both 60 Vbeta primers and 13 Jbeta primers went into the PCR. Method: immunoSEQ multiplex PCR; TCRdb's copy keeps in-frame clones and lacks some. The data hold about 130,000 clones, with roughly four fifths observed a single time. The V and J ends lost 2 bases and 2 bases respectively, with 13 bases between them. Germline V gene lookup returns CDR1 MNHNS and CDR2 SASEGT. The CDR3 is 16 amino acids. When sampled, the donors appeared nominally healthy, though they likely had unrecorded immune exposures. The V gene is TRBV6-1, the J gene TRBJ2-1, with a possible D match to TRBD1 (5 bases). The TCR originated in a man aged 50 to 60 in good health and CMV-seronegative. The material sequenced was PBMCs. The CDR3 reads CASSERAGWPYNEQFF. CDR3 coding DNA: TGTGCCAGCAGTGAAAGGGCAGGGTGGCCCTACAATGAGCAGTTCTTC.